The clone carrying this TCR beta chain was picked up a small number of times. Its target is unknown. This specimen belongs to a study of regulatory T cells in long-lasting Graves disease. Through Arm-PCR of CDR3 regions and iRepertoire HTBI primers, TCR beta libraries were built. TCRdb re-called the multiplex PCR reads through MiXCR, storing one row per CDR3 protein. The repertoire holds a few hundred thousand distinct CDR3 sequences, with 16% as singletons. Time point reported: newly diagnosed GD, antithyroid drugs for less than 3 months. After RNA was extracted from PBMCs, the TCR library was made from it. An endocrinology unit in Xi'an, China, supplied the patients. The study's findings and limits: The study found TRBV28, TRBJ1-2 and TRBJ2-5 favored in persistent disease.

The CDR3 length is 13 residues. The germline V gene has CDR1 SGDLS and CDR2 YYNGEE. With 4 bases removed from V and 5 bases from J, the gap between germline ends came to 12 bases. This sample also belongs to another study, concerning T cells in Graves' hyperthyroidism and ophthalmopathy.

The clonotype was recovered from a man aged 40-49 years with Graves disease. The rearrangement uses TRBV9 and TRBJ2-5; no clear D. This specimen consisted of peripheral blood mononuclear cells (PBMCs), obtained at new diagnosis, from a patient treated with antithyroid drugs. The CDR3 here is CASSNTNKETQYF. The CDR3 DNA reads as TGTGCCAGCAGCAACACAAACAAGGAGACCCAGTACTTC.